The TCR beta chain described here comes from a study of shared T cell receptors in the human thymus. This clone was recorded once. CDR3 length equals 17 residues. The germline gives CDR1 SGHDN, CDR2 FVKESK. V was cut by 1 base and J by 1 base, with 17 bases left in between. The assay was immunoSEQ multiplex PCR, and TCRdb's table has in-frame clones only and misses some. The sample yields hundreds of thousands of clones, just under 95% seen once. What was sequenced was thymocytes. V gene TRBV14 combines with J gene TRBJ2-7; weak D call: TRBD2 (7 bases). The sequence came from a human donor. The CDR3 nucleotides are TGTGCCAGCAGCCAAGCGTCTCGGAGGGGGGGGTCCTACGAGCAGTACTTC. Residues: CASSQASRRGGSYEQYF.